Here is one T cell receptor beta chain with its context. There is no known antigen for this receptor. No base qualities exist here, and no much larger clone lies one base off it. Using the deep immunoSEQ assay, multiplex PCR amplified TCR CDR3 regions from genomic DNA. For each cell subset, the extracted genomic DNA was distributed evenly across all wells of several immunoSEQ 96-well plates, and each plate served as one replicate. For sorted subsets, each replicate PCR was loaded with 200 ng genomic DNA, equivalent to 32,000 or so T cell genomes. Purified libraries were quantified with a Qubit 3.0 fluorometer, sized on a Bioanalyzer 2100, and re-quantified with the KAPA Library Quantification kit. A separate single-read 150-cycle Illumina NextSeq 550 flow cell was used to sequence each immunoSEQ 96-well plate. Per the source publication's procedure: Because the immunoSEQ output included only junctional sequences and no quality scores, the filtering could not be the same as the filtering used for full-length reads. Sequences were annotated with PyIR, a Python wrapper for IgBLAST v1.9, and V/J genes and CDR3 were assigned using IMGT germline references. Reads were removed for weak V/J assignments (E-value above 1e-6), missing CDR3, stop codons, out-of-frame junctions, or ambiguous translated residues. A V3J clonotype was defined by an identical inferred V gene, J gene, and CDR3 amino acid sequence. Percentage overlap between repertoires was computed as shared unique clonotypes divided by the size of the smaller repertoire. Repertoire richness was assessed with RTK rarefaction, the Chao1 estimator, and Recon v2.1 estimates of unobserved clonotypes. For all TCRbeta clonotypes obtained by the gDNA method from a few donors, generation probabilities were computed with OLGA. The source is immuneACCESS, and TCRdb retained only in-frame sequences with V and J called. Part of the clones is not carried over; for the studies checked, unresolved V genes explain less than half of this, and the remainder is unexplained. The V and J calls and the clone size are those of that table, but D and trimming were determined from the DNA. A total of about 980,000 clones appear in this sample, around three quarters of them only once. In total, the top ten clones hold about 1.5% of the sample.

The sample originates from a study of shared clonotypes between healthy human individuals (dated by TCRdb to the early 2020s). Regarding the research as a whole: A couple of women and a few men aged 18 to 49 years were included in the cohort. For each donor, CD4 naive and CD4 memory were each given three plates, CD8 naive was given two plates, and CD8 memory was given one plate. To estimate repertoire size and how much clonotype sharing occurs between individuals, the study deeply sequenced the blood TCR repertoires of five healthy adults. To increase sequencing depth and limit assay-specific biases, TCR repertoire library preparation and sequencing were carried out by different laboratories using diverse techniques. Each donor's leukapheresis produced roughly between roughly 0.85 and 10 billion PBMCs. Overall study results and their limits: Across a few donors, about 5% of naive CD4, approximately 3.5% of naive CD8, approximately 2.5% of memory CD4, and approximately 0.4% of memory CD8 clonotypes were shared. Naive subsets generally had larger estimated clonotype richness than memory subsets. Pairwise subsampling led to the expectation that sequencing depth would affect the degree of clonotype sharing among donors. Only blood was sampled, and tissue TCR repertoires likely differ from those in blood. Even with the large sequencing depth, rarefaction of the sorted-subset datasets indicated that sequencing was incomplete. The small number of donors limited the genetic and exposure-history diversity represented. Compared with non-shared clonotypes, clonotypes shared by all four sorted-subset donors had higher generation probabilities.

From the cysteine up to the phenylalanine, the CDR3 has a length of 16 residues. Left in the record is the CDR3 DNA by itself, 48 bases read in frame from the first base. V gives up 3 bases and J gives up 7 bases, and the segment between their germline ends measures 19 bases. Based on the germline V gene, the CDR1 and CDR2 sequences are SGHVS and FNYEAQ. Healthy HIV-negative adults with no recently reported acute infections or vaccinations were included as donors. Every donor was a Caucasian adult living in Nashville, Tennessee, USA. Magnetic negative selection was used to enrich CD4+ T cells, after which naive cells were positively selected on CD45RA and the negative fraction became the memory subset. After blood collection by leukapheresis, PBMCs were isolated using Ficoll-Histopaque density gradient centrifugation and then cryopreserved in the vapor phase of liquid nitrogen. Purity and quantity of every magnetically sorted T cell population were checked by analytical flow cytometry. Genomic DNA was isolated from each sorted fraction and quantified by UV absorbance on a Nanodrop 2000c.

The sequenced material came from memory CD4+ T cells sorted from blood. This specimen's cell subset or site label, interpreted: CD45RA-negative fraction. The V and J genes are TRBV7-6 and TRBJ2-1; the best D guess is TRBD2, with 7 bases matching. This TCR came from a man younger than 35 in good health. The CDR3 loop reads CASSLRSGGRSNEQFF. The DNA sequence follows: TGTGCCAGCAGCTTGAGATCGGGGGGCCGTTCTAATGAGCAGTTCTTC.